This T cell receptor (beta chain) was captured in a study of identical twins. TCRdb analysed the 5' RACE reads with MiXCR anew, one entry per CDR3 protein. The data show 400,000 to 500,000 distinct CDR3 sequences, with under 20% seen just once and approximately 12% held by the top ten. This CDR3 comprises 15 residues. The V gene lost 6 bases and the J gene lost 0 bases, with 14 bases spanning the gap. The germline gives CDR1 DFQATT, CDR2 SNEGSKA (reference sequence). V usage is TRBV20-1 and J usage is TRBJ1-4, with D hard to call. The origin of this receptor is a man aged 45-60 years in good health. The sample consisted of naive T cells sorted from blood. This chain's CDR3 is CSATKSLSTNEKLFF. As DNA, the CDR3 is TGCAGTGCAACGAAATCACTCTCAACTAATGAAAAACTGTTTTTT.